Following are 23 T cell receptor beta chains from one sample sequenced in a study of regulatory T cells in long-lasting Graves disease. Construction of the TCR beta libraries employed iRepertoire HTBI primers in conjunction with Arm-PCR of CDR3 regions. TCRdb reprocessed the multiplex PCR reads via MiXCR and lists one record per CDR3 protein. Here the sample spans 440,000 or so distinct CDR3 sequences, about 16% being singletons. Time point meaning: newly diagnosed GD, antithyroid drugs for less than 3 months. The TCR library was made from RNA extracted from PBMCs. The sample also formed part of further work on T cells in Graves' hyperthyroidism and ophthalmopathy.

Sequences were derived from peripheral blood mononuclear cells (PBMCs), sampled at new diagnosis, from a patient treated with antithyroid drugs. These receptor sequences come from a woman aged 30 to 39 with Graves disease.

This clonotype was counted many times. The CDR3: CASSLGESYEQYF. CDR3 in DNA: TGTGCCAGCAGCTTAGGGGAATCCTACGAGCAGTACTTC. The chain links TRBV11-3 to TRBJ2-7, with D uncertain. The V gene's germline CDR1 is SGHNT and CDR2 YENEEA. CDR3 length: 13 amino acids. The V and J ends lost 1 base and 1 base respectively, with 5 bases between them.

This clonotype was counted between two and nine times. The V gene is TRBV7-9, the J gene TRBJ2-5; 9 nucleotides agree with TRBD2. V was pared by 3 bases and J by 1 base, with 6 bases of the junction left unmatched. CDR3 size: 16 residues. Per the germline V gene, CDR1 is SEHNR and CDR2 is FQNEAQ (reference sequence). The CDR3 is CASSFQTSGIQETQYF. In DNA form, the CDR3 reads TGTGCCAGCAGCTTTCAGACTAGCGGAATCCAAGAGACCCAGTACTTC.

This clonotype was observed a few times. CDR3 nucleotide sequence: TGTGCCAGCAGCATACCTTCTGATGAGCAGTTCTTC. Translation gives CASSIPSDEQFF. The chain links TRBV11-2 to TRBJ2-1; D ambiguous. Germline CDR1 and CDR2: SGHAT and FQNNGV. V lost 5 bases and J 8 bases, leaving 10 bases between the germline ends. This CDR3 contains 12 residues.

This clonotype was counted ten times or more. CDR3 sequence (DNA): TGTGCCAGCAGTCCCATCGGGACTAGCGGGGGATACTACAATGAGCAGTTCTTC. It translates to CASSPIGTSGGYYNEQFF. The V call is TRBV28, the J call TRBJ2-1, with 14 nucleotides matching TRBD2. The CDR3 runs 18 residues. Unmatched junction bases numbered 9, after V lost 5 bases and J lost 3 bases. The germline V gene encodes CDR1 MDHEN and CDR2 SYDVKM.

This clonotype was seen repeatedly, ten times or more. The chain uses TRBV13 and TRBJ2-5; TRBD2 agrees at 14 bases. Trimming took 2 bases from V and 5 from J; bases not matched to a gene: 7. CDR3 length: 17 residues. CDR1 PRHDT and CDR2 FYEKMQ come from the germline V gene (reference sequence). The CDR3 is CASSLQGLAGGVETQYF. CDR3 DNA sequence: TGTGCCAGCAGCTTACAAGGACTAGCGGGAGGTGTGGAGACCCAGTACTTC.

This clonotype was observed at least ten times. J is TRBJ2-1 and V is TRBV20-1; tentatively, D is TRBD1 or TRBD2 (5 bases each). Germline V gene lookup returns CDR1 DFQATT and CDR2 SNEGSKA (reference sequence). There are 15 residues in the CDR3. V lost 4 bases and J 9 bases, leaving 22 bases between the germline ends. CDR3 sequence (DNA): TGCAGTGCTACCAACCGGTGGGGGTCCAGTGGTGAGCAGTTCTTC. This encodes CSATNRWGSSGEQFF.

This clonotype was seen at least ten times. This chain uses TRBV24-1 with TRBJ2-7, with D perhaps TRBD1 (5 bases). Germline V gene data show CDR1 as KGHDR and CDR2 as SFDVKD. This CDR3 is built from 14 residues. V lost 3 bases and J 2 bases, leaving 10 bases between the germline ends. The CDR3, as DNA: TGTGCCACCAGTGATCCCAGGGTTACCTACGAGCAGTACTTC. It is translated as CATSDPRVTYEQYF.

The J gene is TRBJ2-5, the V gene TRBV11-2, with a possible D match to TRBD1 (6 bases). The CDR3 has 13 residues. The V gene's germline CDR1 is SGHAT and CDR2 FQNNGV. Trimming removed 5 bases at V and 8 bases at J, with 15 bases between. CDR3 sequence: CASSTQVRGTQYF. The DNA for the CDR3 is TGTGCCAGCAGCACCCAGGTCAGGGGAACCCAGTACTTC.

This clonotype was observed once. The V call is TRBV7-3, the J call TRBJ2-2; 8 bases match TRBD2. Germline V gives CDR1 SGHTA, CDR2 FQGTGA. After removal of 2 bases from V and 2 bases from J, the junction contained 7 bases not matched to a gene. The CDR3 sequence is 17 residues long. The CDR3 nucleotides are TGTGCCAGCAGCTTAGGGGCTCGGGGGGGCAACACCGGGGAGCTGTTTTTT. Encoded protein: CASSLGARGGNTGELFF.

This clonotype was recorded many times. The chain is built from TRBV29-1 and TRBJ2-7; 7 bases line up with TRBD2. The germline V gene has CDR1 SQVTM and CDR2 ANQGSEA. Trimming removed 7 bases from V and 0 bases from J; junction bases left unmatched: 9. This CDR3 comprises 14 residues. CDR3 bases: TGCAGCGCCAAGAGCGGGGCCCTCTCCTACGAGCAGTACTTC. It is translated as CSAKSGALSYEQYF.

To note about this clonotype: With a much larger clone just one base away, this may be a read error. The chain links TRBV5-5 to TRBJ2-1; no clear D gene. The CDR3 has 16 amino acids. Germline CDR1 reads SGHKS; CDR2 reads YYEKEE (reference sequence). Trimming pared 4 bases from V and 0 bases from J, leaving 14 bases between. CDR3 protein: CASSKSGPASYNEQFF. In nucleotides, the CDR3 is TGTGCCAGCAGCAAGTCAGGCCCGGCCTCCTACAATGAGCAGTTCTTC.

This clonotype was counted a few times. The chain joins TRBV18 to TRBJ1-1; possibly TRBD1 for D (6 bases). CDR1 is KGHSH and CDR2 is LQKENI in the germline V gene. V lost 1 base, J lost 0 bases, and 12 bases lay in between. This CDR3 has 16 residues. CDR3 amino acids: CASSPRQGHLNTEAFF. CDR3 DNA: TGTGCCAGCTCACCACGGCAGGGACACCTGAACACTGAAGCTTTCTTT. Complete variable domain (other parts from reference TRBV18 and TRBJ1-1): NAGVMQNPRHLVRRRGQEARLRCSPMKGHSHVYWYRQLPEEGLKFMVYLQKENIIDESGMPKERFSAEFPKEGPSILRIQQVVRGDSAAYFCASSPRQGHLNTEAFFGQGTRLTVV.

This clonotype was observed at least ten times. This rearrangement joins TRBV28 to TRBJ2-5; 11 bases are a match to TRBD2. CDR1 and CDR2 (germline): MDHEN, SYDVKM. V was pared by 3 bases and J by 2 bases, with 8 bases of the junction left unmatched. This CDR3 has 17 amino acids. In nucleotides, the CDR3 is TGTGCCAGCAGTTTCCATGGACTAGCGGGCCTACAAGAGACCCAGTACTTC. Its protein is CASSFHGLAGLQETQYF.

In this sample, this clonotype turned up many times. The genes are TRBV7-9 and TRBJ2-6, with 7 bases identical to TRBD2. V trimming: 3 bases; J trimming: 2 bases; junction bases outside the gene matches: 4. Germline CDR1 and CDR2: SEHNR and FQNEAQ (reference sequence). There are 16 residues in the CDR3. CDR3 loop: CASSFGGGTGANVLTF. CDR3 bases: TGTGCCAGCAGCTTCGGGGGAGGGACTGGGGCCAACGTCCTGACTTTC.

This clonotype was seen at least ten times. The V gene is TRBV24-1, the J gene TRBJ2-2; 9 bases match TRBD2. CDR1 and CDR2 (germline): KGHDR, SFDVKD. The CDR3 length is 15 residues. J gave up 6 bases and V 5 bases, and 6 bases lay outside the gene matches. CDR3 residues: CATSGIAGASGELFF. DNA of the CDR3: TGTGCCACCAGTGGTATAGCGGGAGCGTCCGGGGAGCTGTTTTTT.

This clonotype was seen more than once but under ten times. V gene TRBV18 combines with J gene TRBJ1-1; D is unresolved. The CDR3 sequence is 18 residues long. Trimming removed 1 base from V and 3 bases from J, with 21 bases in between. From germline, CDR1 is KGHSH and CDR2 LQKENI. In DNA form, the CDR3 reads TGTGCCAGCTCACCACAGAGTCCTGGTATAGCTTACGACACTGAAGCTTTCTTT. Its protein product is CASSPQSPGIAYDTEAFF.

There are many counts of this clonotype. The rearrangement uses TRBV7-2 and TRBJ2-4; tentatively, D is TRBD1 (5 bases). Germline CDR1 SGHTA, CDR2 FQGNSA. The CDR3 length is 13 residues. Trimming left V 4 bases short and J 9 bases short, with 13 bases between. The CDR3: CASSYRRGGIQYF. As DNA, the CDR3 is TGTGCCAGCAGCTACCGAAGGGGTGGCATTCAGTACTTC.

CDR3 residues: CASSFGITETQYF. The CDR3 DNA follows: TGTGCCAGCAGTTTCGGGATAACGGAGACCCAGTACTTC. The chain is built from TRBV28 and TRBJ2-5; tentative D call: TRBD2 (5 bases). The V end was cut by 3 bases, the J end by 5 bases, with 10 bases between. The CDR3 consists of 13 residues. Germline-derived CDR1 and CDR2 are MDHEN and SYDVKM.

This clonotype was picked up many times. V gene TRBV20-1 combines with J gene TRBJ2-7; no reliable D call. Germline CDR1 is DFQATT and CDR2 is SNEGSKA (reference sequence). Trimming cost V 3 bases and J 0 bases, with 3 bases left between them. CDR3 length: 11 amino acids. The CDR3 DNA follows: TGCAGTGCTAGCGGCTCCTACGAGCAGTACTTC. Translation gives CSASGSYEQYF.

The sample holds many counts of this clonotype. The chain couples TRBV6-2 or TRBV6-3 to TRBJ1-2; 7 bases agree with TRBD1. The ends lost 4 bases at V and 3 bases at J; junction bases unmatched: 8. Germline lookup yields CDR1 MNHEY and CDR2 SVGEGT. The CDR3 totals 15 residues. CDR3 bases: TGTGCCAGCAGTTCGCCAGGGGGGAAGGACTATGGCTACACCTTC. Residues: CASSSPGGKDYGYTF.

The table lists this clonotype with many counts. The rearrangement joins TRBV20-1 to TRBJ2-1, with 9 bases identical to TRBD2. CDR3 length: 15 amino acids. The germline V gene has CDR1 DFQATT and CDR2 SNEGSKA (reference sequence). V shed 6 bases and J 5 bases; nucleotides not matched to a gene: 11. CDR3 loop: CSARKAGGLDNEQFF. CDR3 sequence (DNA): TGCAGTGCCCGTAAAGCGGGAGGTCTCGACAATGAGCAGTTCTTC.

The table lists this clonotype with many counts. The chain uses TRBV11-2 and TRBJ2-1, with 10 positions matching TRBD2. Germline V CDR1 and CDR2: SGHAT, FQNNGV. The trim removed 5 bases at V and 0 bases at J, leaving 16 bases unmatched. The CDR3 runs 20 residues. The DNA of the CDR3 is TGTGCCAGCAGCCCAGGGGGTATACTAGCGGGGATGAGCTCCTACAATGAGCAGTTCTTC. Protein sequence: CASSPGGILAGMSSYNEQFF.

This clonotype was picked up many times. This chain links TRBV18 with TRBJ1-1, with 7 positions matching TRBD1. CDR3 length equals 11 residues. Germline CDR1 is KGHSH and CDR2 is LQKENI. Trimming cost V 3 bases and J 12 bases; bases outside gene matches: 4. The CDR3: CASSPGQTPFF. In DNA, the CDR3 is TGTGCCAGCTCACCGGGACAGACACCTTTCTTT.